The 9 T cell receptor beta chains below were found in one sample sequenced in a study of cytomegalovirus exposure and HLA in healthy donors. Sequenced by immunoSEQ multiplex PCR; TCRdb stores in-frame clones only, minus some. The profile shows approximately 65,000 clones, approximately 96% of them singletons. Sequencing was performed on PBMCs. These receptors originate from a man aged 18 to 35 in good health and CMV-seronegative.

The gene calls are TRBV15 and TRBJ1-5; D is possibly TRBD1 (6 bases). CDR1 LNHNV and CDR2 YYDKDF come from the germline V gene (reference sequence). Trimming left V 0 bases short and J 7 bases short, with 13 bases between. This CDR3 has 15 amino acids. The CDR3 is CATSRDKGEGQPQHF. The CDR3 DNA reads TGTGCCACCAGCAGAGATAAGGGGGAAGGGCAGCCCCAGCATTTT.

Here the CDR3 reads CAIRDRENTEAFF. CDR3 nucleotide sequence: TGTGCCATCAGGGACAGGGAGAACACTGAAGCTTTCTTT. The chain joins TRBV10-3 to TRBJ1-1, with 8 bases aligning to TRBD1. Germline-derived CDR1 and CDR2 are ENHRY and SYGVKD. This CDR3 region has 13 residues. With 6 bases clipped from V and 1 base from J, the junction kept 1 base outside the gene matches.

The V and J genes are TRBV29-1 and TRBJ2-2; D unresolved. Germline CDR1 and CDR2: SQVTM and ANQGSEA. The CDR3 is 12 residues long. Between the trimmed V and J ends, which lost 1 base and 7 bases, there was a span of 7 bases. CDR3 sequence: CSVEGEVGELFF. The CDR3 DNA reads as TGCAGCGTTGAAGGAGAAGTCGGGGAGCTGTTTTTT.

The chain is built from TRBV10-3 and TRBJ2-7, with 8 bases fitting TRBD2. Germline assignment: CDR1 ENHRY and CDR2 SYGVKD. The CDR3 sequence is 16 residues long. Trimming cost V 6 bases and J 0 bases; bases outside gene matches: 10. The CDR3 spells CAISPGLVFGSYEQYF. The CDR3 DNA sequence: TGTGCCATCAGCCCGGGACTAGTGTTTGGCTCCTACGAGCAGTACTTC.

The V and J genes are TRBV7-9 and TRBJ1-5; D gene unclear. CDR3 length: 13 amino acids. V was cut by 5 bases and J by 4 bases, with 9 bases left in between. The V gene's germline CDR1 is SEHNR and CDR2 FQNEAQ (reference sequence). This chain's CDR3 is CASSPSENQPQHF. Written as DNA, the CDR3 is TGTGCCAGCAGCCCATCTGAGAATCAGCCCCAGCATTTT.

V is TRBV10-3 and J is TRBJ1-3; tentatively, D is TRBD1 (5 bases). Germline assignment: CDR1 ENHRY and CDR2 SYGVKD. The CDR3 spans 15 residues. The V end lost 3 bases, the J end lost 4 bases, and 13 bases lay between the germline ends. CDR3 DNA sequence: TGTGCCATCAGTGAAGAAGGGACTCCCGGAAACACCATATATTTT. It yields the protein CAISEEGTPGNTIYF.

The CDR3 DNA follows: TGTGCCAGCAGCGAACAGGGAGTAGACACCGGGGAGCTGTTTTTT. It codes for CASSEQGVDTGELFF. The rearrangement links TRBV9 to TRBJ2-2, with a tentative D call TRBD1 (6 bases). Trimming took off 3 bases at V and 3 bases at J, with 12 bases between the two ends. Germline V gives CDR1 SGDLS, CDR2 YYNGEE. This CDR3 is built from 15 residues.

The chain is built from TRBV30 and TRBJ2-3, with D tentatively TRBD1 (5 bases). This CDR3 contains 14 residues. The germline V and J ends were trimmed by 7 bases and 0 bases, with 14 bases remaining between them. The germline gives CDR1 GTSNPN, CDR2 SVGIG (reference sequence). CDR3 sequence: CASGNGVSTDTQYF. The CDR3 nucleotides read TGTGCCTCAGGGAACGGAGTGAGCACAGATACGCAGTATTTT. The full variable domain, completed using reference TRBV30 and TRBJ2-3, is SQTIHQWPATLVQPVGSPLSLECTVEGTSNPNLYWYRQAAGRGLQLLFYSVGIGQISSEVPQNLSASRPQDRQFILSSKKLLLSDSGFYLCASGNGVSTDTQYFGPGTRLTVL.

The V gene is TRBV12-5, the J gene TRBJ2-7; 7 bases map to TRBD2. Germline assignment: CDR1 LGHNT and CDR2 FRNRAP. The V gene end was trimmed by 3 bases and the J gene end by 0 bases; junction bases not matched to a gene: 8. This CDR3 spans 16 amino acids. CDR3 in amino acids: CASGLAGTTSSYEQYF. In nucleotides, the CDR3 is TGTGCTAGTGGTTTAGCCGGGACTACGAGCTCCTACGAGCAGTACTTC.